The clone carrying this T cell receptor (beta chain) has more than one count but fewer than ten. Its cognate antigen is unknown. This entry is derived from a study of radiation and T cells in renal cell carcinoma. Time point: blood 2 weeks post-SBRT. The treatment here: 15 Gy SBRT to primary tumor, nephrectomy 4 weeks later. Points from the study as a whole: Top tumor clonotypes rose in blood 2 weeks post-radiation, then contracted.

Clones were sequenced by immunoSEQ multiplex PCR, and TCRdb holds only the in-frame ones, with some missing. Of tens of thousands of clones in the sample, 65% to 90% were seen once. Germline trimming cut 6 bases from V and 4 bases from J; bases unmatched to any gene: 2. This CDR3 contains 12 residues. CDR1 and CDR2 from the germline V gene are SNHLY and FYNNEI. The receptor's source is a woman aged 45-65 years with renal cell carcinoma. The rearrangement joins TRBV2 to TRBJ2-5; TRBD2 agrees at 7 bases. The material sequenced was blood, taken from a patient whose treatment included radiotherapy and nephrectomy. The CDR3 is CASRGEGETQYF. In DNA form, the CDR3 reads TGTGCCAGCAGGGGGGAGGGAGAGACCCAGTACTTC.